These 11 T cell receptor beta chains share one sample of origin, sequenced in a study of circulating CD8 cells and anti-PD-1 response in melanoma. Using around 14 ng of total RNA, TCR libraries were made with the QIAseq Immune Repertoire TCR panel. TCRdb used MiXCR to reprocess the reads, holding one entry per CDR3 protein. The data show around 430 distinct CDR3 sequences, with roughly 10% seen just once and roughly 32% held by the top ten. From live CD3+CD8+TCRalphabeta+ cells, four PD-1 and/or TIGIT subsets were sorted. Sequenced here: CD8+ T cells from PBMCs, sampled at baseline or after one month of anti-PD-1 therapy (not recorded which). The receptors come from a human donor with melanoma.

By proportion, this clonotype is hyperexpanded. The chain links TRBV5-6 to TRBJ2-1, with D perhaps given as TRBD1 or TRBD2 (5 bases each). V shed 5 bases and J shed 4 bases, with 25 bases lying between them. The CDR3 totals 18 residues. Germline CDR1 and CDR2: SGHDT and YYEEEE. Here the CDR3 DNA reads TGTGCCAGCAGTCGTCTCATTTCCGGGACGGAGGCTTACAATGAGCAGTTCTTC. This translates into CASSRLISGTEAYNEQFF.

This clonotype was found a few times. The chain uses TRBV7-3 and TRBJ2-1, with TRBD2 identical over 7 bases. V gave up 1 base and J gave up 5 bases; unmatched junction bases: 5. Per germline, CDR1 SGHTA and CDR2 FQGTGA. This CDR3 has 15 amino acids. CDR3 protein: CASSLIGAGHNEQFF. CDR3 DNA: TGTGCCAGCAGCTTAATAGGAGCGGGACACAATGAGCAGTTCTTC.

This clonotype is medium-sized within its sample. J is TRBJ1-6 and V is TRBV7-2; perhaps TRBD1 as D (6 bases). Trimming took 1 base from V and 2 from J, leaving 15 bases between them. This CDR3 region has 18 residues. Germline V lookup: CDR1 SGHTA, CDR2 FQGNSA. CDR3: CASSLVGEQGTYNSPLHF. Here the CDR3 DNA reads TGTGCCAGCAGCTTAGTGGGGGAACAGGGCACCTATAATTCACCCCTCCACTTT.

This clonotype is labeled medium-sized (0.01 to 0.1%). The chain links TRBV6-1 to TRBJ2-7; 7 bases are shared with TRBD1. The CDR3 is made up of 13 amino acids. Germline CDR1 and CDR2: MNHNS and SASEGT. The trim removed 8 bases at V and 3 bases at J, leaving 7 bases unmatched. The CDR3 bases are TGTGCCAGCTGGGACAGTCTCGACTACGAGCAGTACTTC. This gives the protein CASWDSLDYEQYF.

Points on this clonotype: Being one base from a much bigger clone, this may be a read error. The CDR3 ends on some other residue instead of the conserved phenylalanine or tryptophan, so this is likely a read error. CDR3: CASSMSGEQYS. The DNA for the CDR3 is TGTGCCAGTAGTATGAGTGGGGAGCAGTACTCC. The gene calls are TRBV19 and TRBJ2-7; D not certain. This CDR3 contains 11 residues. Germline V gives CDR1 LNHDA, CDR2 SQIVND (reference sequence). The V gene lost 3 bases and the J gene lost 7 bases, with 7 bases spanning the gap.

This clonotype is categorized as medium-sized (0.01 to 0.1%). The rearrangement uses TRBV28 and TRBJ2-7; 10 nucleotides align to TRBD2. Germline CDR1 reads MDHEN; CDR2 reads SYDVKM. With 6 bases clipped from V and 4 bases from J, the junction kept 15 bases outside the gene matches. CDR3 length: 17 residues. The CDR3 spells CASRSGSGRASLYEQYF. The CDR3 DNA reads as TGTGCCAGCAGAAGTGGAAGCGGGAGGGCCTCCCTTTACGAGCAGTACTTC. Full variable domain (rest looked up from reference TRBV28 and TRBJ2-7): DVKVTQSSRYLVKRTGEKVFLECVQDMDHENMFWYRQDPGLGLRLIYFSYDVKMKEKGDIPEGYSVSREKKERFSLILESASTNQTSMYLCASRSGSGRASLYEQYFGPGTRLTVT.

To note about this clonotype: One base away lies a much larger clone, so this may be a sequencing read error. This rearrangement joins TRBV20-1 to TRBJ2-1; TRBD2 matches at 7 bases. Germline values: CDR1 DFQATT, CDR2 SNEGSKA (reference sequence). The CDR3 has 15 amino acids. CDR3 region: CSARSPAGKPGEQLF. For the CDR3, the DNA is TGCAGTGCTCGATCACCAGCGGGGAAGCCCGGTGAGCAGCTCTTC.

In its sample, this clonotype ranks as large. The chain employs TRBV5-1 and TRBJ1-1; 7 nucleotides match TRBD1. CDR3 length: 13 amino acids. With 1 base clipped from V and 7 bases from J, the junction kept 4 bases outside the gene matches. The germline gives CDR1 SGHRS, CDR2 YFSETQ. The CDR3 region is CASSLQGEVEAFF. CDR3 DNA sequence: TGCGCCAGCAGCTTGCAGGGGGAGGTTGAAGCTTTCTTT.

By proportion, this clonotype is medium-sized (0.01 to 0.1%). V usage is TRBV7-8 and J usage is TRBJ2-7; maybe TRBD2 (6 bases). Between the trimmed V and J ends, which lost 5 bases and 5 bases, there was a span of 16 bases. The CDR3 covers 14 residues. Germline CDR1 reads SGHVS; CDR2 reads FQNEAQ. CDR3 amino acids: CASSGRGGVHEQYF. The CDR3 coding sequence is TGTGCCAGCAGCGGGCGTGGAGGGGTTCACGAGCAGTACTTC.

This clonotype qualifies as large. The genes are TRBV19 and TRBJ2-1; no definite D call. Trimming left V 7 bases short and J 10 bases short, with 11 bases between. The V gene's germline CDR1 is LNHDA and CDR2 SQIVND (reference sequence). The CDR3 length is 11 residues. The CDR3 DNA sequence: TGTGCCAGTACCCTGAGAGGAGAGCAGTTCTTC. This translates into CASTLRGEQFF. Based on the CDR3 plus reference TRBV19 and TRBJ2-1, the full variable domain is DGGITQSPKYLFRKEGQNVTLSCEQNLNHDAMYWYRQDPGQGLRLIYYSQIVNDFQKGDIAEGYSVSREKKESFPLTVTSAQKNPTAFYLCASTLRGEQFFGPGTRLTVL.

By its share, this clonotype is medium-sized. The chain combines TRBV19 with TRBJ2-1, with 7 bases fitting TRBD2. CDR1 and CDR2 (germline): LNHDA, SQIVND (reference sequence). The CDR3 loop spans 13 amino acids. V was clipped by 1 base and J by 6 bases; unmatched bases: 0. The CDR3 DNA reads TGTGCCAGTAGTATAGGACTAGCCAATGAGCAGTTCTTC. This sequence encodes CASSIGLANEQFF.